The 29 T cell receptor beta chains listed next were all sequenced from one sample in a study of blood T cell repertoires in COVID-19. Libraries were prepared by immunoSEQ multiplex PCR; TCRdb keeps only in-frame clonotypes and omits some of them. The repertoire holds roughly 420,000 clones, with roughly 88% as singletons. The source material was PBMCs or T cells enriched from blood (not recorded which). All receptors derive from a woman aged 25-40 years with acute COVID-19.

The CDR3 DNA follows: TGTGCCAGCAGTTTCAGCTGGCCCGGGTCCGAGCAGTACTTC. It codes for CASSFSWPGSEQYF. The gene calls are TRBV27 and TRBJ2-7; D not resolved. The CDR3 is 14 amino acids. The V end lost 3 bases, the J end lost 6 bases, and 15 bases lay between the germline ends. Germline V gene lookup returns CDR1 MNHEY and CDR2 SMNVEV (reference sequence).

The chain recombines TRBV27 with TRBJ1-2, with D possibly TRBD1 on 5 matching bases. The CDR3 totals 15 residues. CDR1 is MNHEY, CDR2 SMNVEV, per germline (reference sequence). V was trimmed by 4 bases and J by 4 bases, leaving 16 bases between them. The CDR3 nucleotides are TGTGCCAGCAGTTGGACGGCCAGGGCTGGCTATGGCTACACCTTC. It codes for CASSWTARAGYGYTF.

The rearrangement uses TRBV18 and TRBJ2-2; 14 bases map to TRBD2. Looked up from germline, CDR1 is KGHSH and CDR2 is LQKENI. The CDR3 totals 18 residues. V was pared by 8 bases and J by 0 bases, with 8 bases of the junction left unmatched. The CDR3 here is CASPRTSGGRTNTGELFF. CDR3 nucleotides: TGTGCCAGCCCCCGGACTAGCGGGGGGCGAACGAACACCGGGGAGCTGTTTTTT.

This clone was seen once. The CDR3 spells CASSHTPSSGNTIYF. CDR3 DNA sequence: TGTGCCAGCAGCCACACACCTAGCTCTGGAAACACCATATATTTT. The gene calls are TRBV5-5 and TRBJ1-3; D call uncertain. In germline, CDR1 is SGHKS, CDR2 YYEKEE (reference sequence). Deletions cut 4 bases from V and 0 bases from J, with 11 bases between. The CDR3 totals 15 residues.

The chain couples TRBV25-1 to TRBJ1-1; no firm D call. This CDR3 region has 14 residues. Germline V gene data show CDR1 as MGHDK and CDR2 as SYGVNS. Trimming shortened V by 8 bases and J by 0 bases, and 13 bases separated the two germline ends. CDR3: CASGGFEMNTEAFF. The CDR3, as DNA: TGTGCCAGCGGCGGTTTTGAGATGAACACTGAAGCTTTCTTT.

This chain links TRBV27 with TRBJ2-3, with D hard to call. This CDR3 contains 12 residues. V was clipped by 2 bases and J by 5 bases, with 5 bases between them. The germline gives CDR1 MNHEY, CDR2 SMNVEV (reference sequence). CDR3 amino acids: CASSLAGDTQYF. In nucleotides, the CDR3 is TGTGCCAGCAGTTTAGCCGGAGATACGCAGTATTTT.

J is TRBJ2-7 and V is TRBV6-5; possibly TRBD1 for D (6 bases). Deletions cut 0 bases from V and 1 base from J, with 13 bases between. The CDR3 loop spans 16 amino acids. CDR1 is MNHEY, CDR2 SVGAGI, per germline. The DNA of the CDR3 is TGTGCCAGCAGTTACTCGGAGAGGGGACATTCCTACGAGCAGTACTTC. This sequence encodes CASSYSERGHSYEQYF.

V gene TRBV2 combines with J gene TRBJ2-5; 8 bases fit TRBD1. The J segment lost 5 bases and the V segment lost 3 bases, leaving 8 bases of the junction unmatched. CDR1 SNHLY and CDR2 FYNNEI come from the germline V gene. The CDR3 is made up of 15 amino acids. The chain's CDR3 is CASSDGQGLRETQYF. CDR3 DNA sequence: TGTGCCAGCAGTGATGGACAGGGACTTCGGGAGACCCAGTACTTC.

The rearrangement joins TRBV4-1 to TRBJ2-1; 14 nucleotides align to TRBD2. Germline values: CDR1 MGHRA, CDR2 YSYEKL. The CDR3 contains 17 residues. V was clipped by 1 base and J by 10 bases; unmatched bases: 9. The CDR3 DNA reads TGCGCCAGCAGCCAAGTAGGGACTAGCGGGGGCCCGGGCGAGCAGTTCTTC. Translation gives CASSQVGTSGGPGEQFF.

The rearrangement joins TRBV30 to TRBJ2-7, with D perhaps matching TRBD1 (6 bases). CDR1 and CDR2 (germline): GTSNPN, SVGIG (reference sequence). V was clipped by 4 bases and J by 2 bases, with 9 bases between them. The length of the CDR3 is 12 residues. CDR3 protein: CAWKGEAYEQYF. The CDR3 DNA reads as TGTGCCTGGAAGGGGGAAGCCTACGAGCAGTACTTC.

With regard to this clone: The same CDR3 is also encoded by other DNA sequences in this sample. The chain has TRBV30 and TRBJ1-4, with a possible D match to TRBD1 (5 bases). The CDR3 loop spans 14 amino acids. Trimming shortened V by 2 bases and J by 5 bases, and 12 bases separated the two germline ends. The germline gives CDR1 GTSNPN, CDR2 SVGIG (reference sequence). CDR3 bases: TGTGCCTGGAGTCGAGACAGCTTAAATGAAAAACTGTTTTTT. Its protein product is CAWSRDSLNEKLFF.

The V call is TRBV30, the J call TRBJ1-1; 7 bases are a match to TRBD1. Trimming at V came to 4 bases and at J to 1 base, leaving 9 bases not matched to a gene. Germline CDR1 reads GTSNPN; CDR2 reads SVGIG (reference sequence). There are 15 residues in the CDR3. In DNA, the CDR3 is TGTGCCTGGACCAGGACAGGTTTGGGGAACACTGAAGCTTTCTTT. Translated: CAWTRTGLGNTEAFF.

The V and J genes are TRBV2 and TRBJ2-2; D is possibly TRBD2 (6 bases). The length of the CDR3 is 14 residues. Per the germline V gene, CDR1 is SNHLY and CDR2 is FYNNEI. Trimming pared 5 bases from V and 5 bases from J, leaving 12 bases between. CDR3 loop: CASSLDAGTGELFF. CDR3 sequence (DNA): TGTGCCAGCAGTTTAGATGCGGGGACCGGGGAGCTGTTTTTT.

The V call is TRBV9, the J call TRBJ1-3; possibly TRBD1 for D (5 bases). The germline CDR1 and CDR2 sequences are SGDLS and YYNGEE. V was cut by 4 bases and J by 4 bases, with 15 bases left in between. The CDR3 is 15 residues long. As DNA, the CDR3 is TGTGCCAGCAGCTCTCCCCCGGGGGGAGGAAACACCATATATTTT. Translating it yields CASSSPPGGGNTIYF.

This chain connects TRBV19 to TRBJ1-5; TRBD1 matches at 8 bases. With V trimmed by 5 bases and J by 3 bases, 9 bases remained unmatched. The CDR3 has 16 amino acids. The germline V gene has CDR1 LNHDA and CDR2 SQIVND (reference sequence). CDR3 amino acids: CASSHTGTGFNQPQHF. The CDR3 region has the DNA TGTGCCAGTAGTCACACCGGGACAGGCTTCAATCAGCCCCAGCATTTT. Variable domain in full (rest from reference TRBV19 and TRBJ1-5): DGGITQSPKYLFRKEGQNVTLSCEQNLNHDAMYWYRQDPGQGLRLIYYSQIVNDFQKGDIAEGYSVSREKKESFPLTVTSAQKNPTAFYLCASSHTGTGFNQPQHFGDGTRLSIL.

V gene TRBV7-2 combines with J gene TRBJ2-3, with 8 bases matching TRBD1. The CDR3 sequence is 15 residues long. CDR1 and CDR2 (germline): SGHTA, FQGNSA. V dropped 3 bases and J dropped 1; count of bases not matched to a gene: 3. The CDR3 spells CASSFRGRRTDTQYF. The CDR3 DNA follows: TGTGCCAGCAGCTTCAGGGGGCGCCGCACAGATACGCAGTATTTT.

The chain couples TRBV9 to TRBJ2-3; a possible D gene is TRBD1 (5 bases). From germline, CDR1 is SGDLS and CDR2 YYNGEE. This CDR3 has 15 residues. Trimming took off 0 bases at V and 5 bases at J, with 13 bases between the two ends. The CDR3 protein is CASSVEVGRGDTQYF. The CDR3 nucleotides read TGTGCCAGCAGCGTAGAGGTGGGGCGAGGAGATACGCAGTATTTT.

This clone has just one count. The chain links TRBV19 to TRBJ1-6, with D possibly TRBD1 on 6 matching bases. The CDR3 is 18 residues long. Germline V gene lookup returns CDR1 LNHDA and CDR2 SQIVND (reference sequence). V was cut by 6 bases and J by 0 bases, with 18 bases left in between. The DNA for the CDR3 is TGTGCCAGTAGCCTCGCGGGGGGCGTTTACTCCTATAATTCACCCCTCCACTTT. It is translated as CASSLAGGVYSYNSPLHF.

The chain joins TRBV13 to TRBJ2-7; TRBD2 matches at 10 bases. Looked up from germline, CDR1 is PRHDT and CDR2 is FYEKMQ (reference sequence). The trim removed 5 bases at V and 5 bases at J, leaving 3 bases unmatched. This CDR3 spans 13 amino acids. The CDR3: CASSASGGNEQYF. CDR3 DNA: TGTGCCAGCAGCGCTAGCGGGGGTAACGAGCAGTACTTC.

This clone was recorded a few times. CDR3 residues: CASSPGLAGADTGELFF. The CDR3 nucleotides are TGTGCCAGCAGCCCCGGACTAGCGGGGGCCGACACCGGGGAGCTGTTTTTT. The chain has TRBV3-1 (or the pseudogene TRBV3-2) and TRBJ2-2, with 13 nucleotides matching TRBD2. Germline V lookup: CDR1 LGHDT, CDR2 YNNKEL (reference sequence). The V segment lost 4 bases and the J segment 3 bases; nucleotides outside the gene matches: 5. The length of the CDR3 is 17 residues.

This clone was picked up a small number of times. The chain employs TRBV5-1 and TRBJ1-1; D is perhaps TRBD1 (5 bases). Germline V lookup: CDR1 SGHRS, CDR2 YFSETQ. The CDR3 is made up of 15 amino acids. Deletions cut 5 bases from V and 0 bases from J, with 14 bases between. This CDR3 is CASSPTGLMNTEAFF. The CDR3 DNA sequence: TGCGCCAGCAGTCCAACGGGACTTATGAACACTGAAGCTTTCTTT.

The rearrangement links TRBV5-1 to TRBJ1-5, with D hard to call. CDR3 length equals 15 residues. With 0 bases removed from V and 1 base from J, the gap between germline ends came to 8 bases. Germline assignment: CDR1 SGHRS and CDR2 YFSETQ. CDR3 bases: TGCGCCAGCAGCTTGGCGGGGAGCAGCAATCAGCCCCAGCATTTT. Its protein is CASSLAGSSNQPQHF.

There are a few counts of this clone. The chain combines TRBV29-1 with TRBJ1-1; 7 bases map to TRBD1. The CDR3 totals 14 residues. J lost 11 bases, V lost 0 bases, and 12 bases had no gene match. Germline values: CDR1 SQVTM, CDR2 ANQGSEA. The CDR3 DNA is TGCAGCGTTGAAGATGTGCTACAGGGACAGTCGGCTTTCTTT. Translating it yields CSVEDVLQGQSAFF.

The chain carries TRBV7-9 and TRBJ2-5; 7 nucleotides agree with TRBD1. The V gene end was trimmed by 5 bases and the J gene end by 5 bases; junction bases not matched to a gene: 14. CDR3 length: 16 amino acids. CDR1 is SEHNR and CDR2 is FQNEAQ in the germline V gene (reference sequence). As DNA, the CDR3 is TGTGCCAGCAGCCAAATGTGGTTTGGACAGGAGGAGACCCAGTACTTC. Its translation is CASSQMWFGQEETQYF.

The J gene is TRBJ2-3, the V gene TRBV2, with D unresolved. The length of the CDR3 is 14 residues. Trimming pared 4 bases from V and 2 bases from J, leaving 10 bases between. Germline CDR1 reads SNHLY; CDR2 reads FYNNEI. CDR3 DNA: TGTGCCAGCAGTGTTGAGGTTTTCACAGATACGCAGTATTTT. It specifies CASSVEVFTDTQYF.

The V and J genes are TRBV24-1 and TRBJ1-3, with a weak D call TRBD1 (5 bases). The CDR3 is made up of 16 amino acids. V was cut by 3 bases and J by 1 base, with 12 bases left in between. The germline CDR1 and CDR2 sequences are KGHDR and SFDVKD. The CDR3 bases are TGTGCCACCAGTGATCCCCGGGGGGGGTCTGGAAACACCATATATTTT. Translated: CATSDPRGGSGNTIYF.

The V and J genes are TRBV19 and TRBJ2-2; the match to TRBD2 covers 8 bases. Germline CDR1 is LNHDA and CDR2 is SQIVND (reference sequence). J was trimmed by 2 bases and V by 0 bases; bases with no gene match: 2. The CDR3 extends over 16 amino acids. CDR3 coding DNA: TGTGCCAGTAGTATAGATCTAGCGGGTAACACCGGGGAGCTGTTTTTT. This translates into CASSIDLAGNTGELFF.

The chain combines TRBV11-2 with TRBJ1-5; the match to TRBD1 covers 8 bases. V lost 5 bases to trimming and J lost 0 bases; unmatched junction nucleotides: 3. The germline V gene has CDR1 SGHAT and CDR2 FQNNGV. The CDR3 loop spans 15 amino acids. The CDR3 here is CASSQTGDSNQPQHF. CDR3 nucleotides: TGTGCCAGCAGCCAGACAGGGGATAGCAATCAGCCCCAGCATTTT.

This clone was observed a single time. The V and J genes are TRBV19 and TRBJ1-5, with a weak D call TRBD1 (6 bases). The V and J ends lost 7 bases and 9 bases respectively, with 13 bases between them. This CDR3 is built from 12 residues. CDR1 is LNHDA, CDR2 SQIVND, per germline (reference sequence). CDR3 amino acids: CASIYRESPQHF. CDR3 in DNA: TGTGCCAGTATATACAGGGAGTCGCCCCAGCATTTT. The full variable domain, its missing parts supplied by reference TRBV19 and TRBJ1-5, is DGGITQSPKYLFRKEGQNVTLSCEQNLNHDAMYWYRQDPGQGLRLIYYSQIVNDFQKGDIAEGYSVSREKKESFPLTVTSAQKNPTAFYLCASIYRESPQHFGDGTRLSIL.